This T cell receptor beta chain originates from a study of cytomegalovirus exposure and HLA in healthy donors. It was with 60 Vbeta and 13 Jbeta primers that the PCR ran. Only in-frame clones appear in the TCRdb table, and some are missing; sequencing was by immunoSEQ multiplex PCR. This sample has almost 95,000 clones, with roughly three fifths found just once. Turning to this clone: Its specificity is not known.

Losses at the gene ends were 6 bases for V and 1 base for J; bases not matched to a gene: 5. Germline lookup yields CDR1 MGHDK and CDR2 SYGVNS. There are 14 residues in the CDR3. Study-wide points: Common viral pathogens seemed, in a later analysis, to connect with several of the most significant clusters. Excluded: some indistinguishable V segments such as TRBV6-2 and TRBV6-3. Being productive about 87% or about 30% of the time was typical of most TCR beta V segments in an earlier analysis. Testing in vitro showed three CMV-associated chains specific for CMV antigens.

Material for sequencing was PBMCs. The receptor was isolated from a man aged 25 to 40 in good health and CMV-seronegative. The rearrangement links TRBV25-1 to TRBJ1-1; TRBD1 matches at 7 bases. CDR3 loop: CASRDQGGNTEAFF. CDR3 nucleotide sequence: TGTGCCAGCAGGGACCAGGGGGGGAACACTGAAGCTTTCTTT.